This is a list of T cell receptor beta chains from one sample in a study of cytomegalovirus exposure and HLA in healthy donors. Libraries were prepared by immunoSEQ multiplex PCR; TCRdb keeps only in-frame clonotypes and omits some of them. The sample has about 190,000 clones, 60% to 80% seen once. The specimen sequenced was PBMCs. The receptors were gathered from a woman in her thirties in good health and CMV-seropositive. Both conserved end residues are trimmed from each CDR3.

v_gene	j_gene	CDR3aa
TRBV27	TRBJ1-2	ASSAFRDRGYGYT
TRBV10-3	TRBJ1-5	AISDFVIGQGHQPQH
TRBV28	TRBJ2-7	ASARPTGRGYEQY
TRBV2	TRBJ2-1	ASRSGQGSYNEQF
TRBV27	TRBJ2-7	ASSFLGTSGVRDEQY
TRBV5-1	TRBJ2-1	ASSLSGGYNEQF
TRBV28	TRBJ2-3	ASSPTGRDTQY
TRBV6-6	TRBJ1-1	ASSSGHESEAF
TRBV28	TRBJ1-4	ASSDRGGHEKLF
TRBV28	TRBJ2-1	ATSEKSGGDLYNEQF
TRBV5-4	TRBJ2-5	ASSPPSGETQY
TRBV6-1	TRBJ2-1	ASRKTTGWDEQF
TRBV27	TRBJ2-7	ASSPRGGGGYEQY
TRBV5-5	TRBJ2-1	ASSFGLAGALAPPYNEQF
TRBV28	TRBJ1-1	ASSFGQNTEAF
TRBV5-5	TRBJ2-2	ASSPRPNGQGGTGELF
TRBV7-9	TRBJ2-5	ASSLWHREGETQY
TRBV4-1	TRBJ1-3	ASSQVQGAGNTIY
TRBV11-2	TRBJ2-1	ASSLGTSNNEQF
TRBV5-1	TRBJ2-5	ASSLSGEAVQETQY
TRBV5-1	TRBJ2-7	ASSPSSGSRNEQY
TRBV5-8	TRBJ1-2	ASRQGYGYT
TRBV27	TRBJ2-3	ASKPGYADTQY
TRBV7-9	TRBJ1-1	ASSPRQSMNTEAF
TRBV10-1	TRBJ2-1	ASEVWDFSYNEQF
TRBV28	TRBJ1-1	ASSLRGRDTEAF
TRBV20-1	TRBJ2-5	SAVRETQY
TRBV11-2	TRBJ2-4	ASSFGQGKNIQY
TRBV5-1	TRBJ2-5	ASSLEPSGIRQETQY
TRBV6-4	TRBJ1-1	ASKPGTGGREAF
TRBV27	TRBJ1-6	ASSSPGTGGNSPLH